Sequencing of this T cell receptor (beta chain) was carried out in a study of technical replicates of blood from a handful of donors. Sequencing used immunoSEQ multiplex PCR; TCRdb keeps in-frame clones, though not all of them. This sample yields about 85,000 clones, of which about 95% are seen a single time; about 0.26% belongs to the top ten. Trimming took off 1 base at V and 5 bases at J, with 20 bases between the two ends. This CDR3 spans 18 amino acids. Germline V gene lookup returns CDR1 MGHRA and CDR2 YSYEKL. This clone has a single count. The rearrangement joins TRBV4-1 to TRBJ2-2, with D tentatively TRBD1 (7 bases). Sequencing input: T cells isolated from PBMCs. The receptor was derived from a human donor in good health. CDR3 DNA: TGCGCCAGCAGCCAAGGCGCGGGGAAGGGGGCGCTAACCGGGGAGCTGTTTTTT. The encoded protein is CASSQGAGKGALTGELFF.